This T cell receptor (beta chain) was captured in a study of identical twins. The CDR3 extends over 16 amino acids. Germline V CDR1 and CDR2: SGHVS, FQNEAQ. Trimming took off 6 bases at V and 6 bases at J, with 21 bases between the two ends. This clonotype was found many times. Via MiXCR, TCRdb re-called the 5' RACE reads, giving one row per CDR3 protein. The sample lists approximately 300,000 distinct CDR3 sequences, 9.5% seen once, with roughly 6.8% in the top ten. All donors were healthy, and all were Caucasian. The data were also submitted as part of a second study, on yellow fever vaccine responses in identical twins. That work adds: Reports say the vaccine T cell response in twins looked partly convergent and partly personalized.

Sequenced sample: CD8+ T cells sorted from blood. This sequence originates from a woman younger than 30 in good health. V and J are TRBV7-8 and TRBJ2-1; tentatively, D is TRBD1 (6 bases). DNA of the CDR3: TGTGCCAGCAGTCCTACGACAGGCCCAGAGTCCAATGAGCAGTTCTTC. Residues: CASSPTTGPESNEQFF.